This T cell receptor beta chain was sequenced in a study of control samples from healthy donors and cancer patients. Sequenced by immunoSEQ multiplex PCR; TCRdb stores in-frame clones only, minus some. The sample lists 90,000 or so clones, less than 90% occurring once. Germline CDR1 is MGHRA and CDR2 is YSYEKL. This CDR3 is 17 amino acids long. The J segment lost 1 base and the V segment lost 4 bases, leaving 10 bases of the junction unmatched. This TCR was sampled from a woman in her 70s in good health. Material for sequencing was blood. The chain carries TRBV4-1 and TRBJ2-1, with 7 bases aligning to TRBD2. In nucleotides, the CDR3 is TGCGCCAGCAGCCCCTATGCTCTAGCGGTTTCCTACAATGAGCAGTTCTTC. It is translated as CASSPYALAVSYNEQFF.